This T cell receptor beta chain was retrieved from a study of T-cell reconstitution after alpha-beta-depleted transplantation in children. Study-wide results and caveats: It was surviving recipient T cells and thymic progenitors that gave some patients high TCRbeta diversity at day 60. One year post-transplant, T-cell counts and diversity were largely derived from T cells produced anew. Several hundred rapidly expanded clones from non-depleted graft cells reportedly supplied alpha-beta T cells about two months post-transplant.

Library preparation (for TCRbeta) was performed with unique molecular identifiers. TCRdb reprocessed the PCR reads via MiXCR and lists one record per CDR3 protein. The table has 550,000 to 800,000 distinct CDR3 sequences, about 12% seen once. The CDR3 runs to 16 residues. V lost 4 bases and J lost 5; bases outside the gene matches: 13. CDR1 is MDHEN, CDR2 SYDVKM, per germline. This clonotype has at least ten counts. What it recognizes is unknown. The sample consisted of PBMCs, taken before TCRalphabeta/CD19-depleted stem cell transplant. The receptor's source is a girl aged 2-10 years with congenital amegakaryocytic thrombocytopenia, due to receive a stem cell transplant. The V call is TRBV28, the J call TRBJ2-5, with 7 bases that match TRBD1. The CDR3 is CASSYHDLTGLETQYF. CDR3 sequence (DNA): TGTGCCAGCAGTTACCACGACCTGACAGGGCTGGAGACCCAGTACTTC.